These 31 T cell receptor beta chains share one sample of origin, sequenced in a study of OX40 agonist ivuxolimab in advanced cancers. Clones were sequenced by immunoSEQ multiplex PCR, and TCRdb holds only the in-frame ones, with some missing. The sample holds around 19,000 clones, over 75% seen once. This sample comprised CD4+ or CD8+ T cells sorted from blood, obtained in a trial of the OX40 agonist ivuxolimab. The receptors were sampled from an adult with an advanced solid tumor such as melanoma, head and neck, liver or kidney cancer.

This chain joins TRBV7-8 and TRBJ2-1; no firm D call. This CDR3 spans 11 amino acids. CDR1 SGHVS and CDR2 FQNEAQ come from the germline V gene. V lost 1 base to trimming and J lost 10 bases, with 5 bases between them. CDR3 coding DNA: TGTGCCAGCAGCTTAGAGGGAGAGCAGTTCTTC. Translating it yields CASSLEGEQFF.

The rearrangement joins TRBV9 to TRBJ2-4; D possibly corresponds to TRBD1 (6 bases). The germline gives CDR1 SGDLS, CDR2 YYNGEE. V was cut by 4 bases and J by 3 bases, with 17 bases left in between. The CDR3 spans 16 residues. CDR3 coding DNA: TGTGCCAGCAGCACCCACAGGGAAGAGAGCAAAAACATTCAGTACTTC. Translated: CASSTHREESKNIQYF.

This sequence joins TRBV6-5 and TRBJ1-4; D is ambiguous. Trimming removed 8 bases at V and 0 bases at J, with 7 bases between. CDR3 length equals 13 residues. Germline assignment: CDR1 MNHEY and CDR2 SVGAGI. The CDR3 region is CASSQTTNEKLFF. CDR3 in DNA: TGTGCCAGCTCACAGACAACTAATGAAAAACTGTTTTTT.

This clone showed up just a few times. The chain is built from TRBV12-5 and TRBJ1-4; D might be TRBD1 (6 bases). The CDR3 extends over 14 amino acids. Trimming left V 5 bases short and J 1 base short, with 8 bases between. Germline loops: CDR1 LGHNT, CDR2 FRNRAP. The CDR3 sequence is CASGLGGTNEKLFF. CDR3 sequence (DNA): TGTGCTAGTGGTCTAGGGGGAACTAATGAAAAACTGTTTTTT.

CDR3 coding DNA: TGCAGCGTGGGTGGGGGGGATAATTCACCCCTCCACTTT. It specifies CSVGGGDNSPLHF. The chain combines TRBV29-1 with TRBJ1-6, with a weak D call TRBD1 (5 bases). The CDR3 extends over 13 amino acids. The germline gives CDR1 SQVTM, CDR2 ANQGSEA. With 6 bases removed from V and 5 bases from J, the gap between germline ends came to 11 bases. Full variable domain (rest looked up from reference TRBV29-1 and TRBJ1-6): SAVISQKPSRDICQRGTSLTIQCQVDSQVTMMFWYRQQPGQSLTLIATANQGSEATYESGFVIDKFPISRPNLTFSTLTVSNMSPEDSSIYLCSVGGGDNSPLHFGNGTRLTVT.

The V and J genes are TRBV12-2 and TRBJ1-5; TRBD1 is the table's D call and was not checked against the DNA. TRBV12-2 is flagged as a pseudogene. This CDR3 has 16 amino acids. The CDR3 is CASRPRRTVSNQPQHF. CDR3 nucleotide sequence: TGTGCAAGTCGCCCCCGGCGGACAGTGAGCAATCAGCCCCAGCATTTT.

The V gene is TRBV11-2, the J gene TRBJ2-7; the D call may be TRBD1 or TRBD2 (5 bases each). Germline values: CDR1 SGHAT, CDR2 FQNNGV. V was pared by 0 bases and J by 2 bases, with 5 bases between. The CDR3 has 13 amino acids. CDR3 bases: TGTGCCAGCAGCTTAGAGGGGGCCTACGAGCAGTACTTC. It specifies CASSLEGAYEQYF.

The chain couples TRBV15 to TRBJ2-6; unclear D gene. The CDR3 loop spans 19 amino acids. V dropped 5 bases and J dropped 5 bases, with 25 bases sitting between them. The germline V gene encodes CDR1 LNHNV and CDR2 YYDKDF (reference sequence). In DNA, the CDR3 is TGTGCCACCAGCGCAGTTTCAAGGTGTGACAAAAGTCGGGCCAACGTCCTGACTTTC. Its translation is CATSAVSRCDKSRANVLTF.

The CDR3 sequence is CASSLNFDTQYF. The DNA for the CDR3 is TGTGCCAGCAGCCTCAATTTTGATACGCAGTATTTT. The chain is built from TRBV11-2 and TRBJ2-3, with D uncertain. CDR3 length: 12 amino acids. Trimming left V 5 bases short and J 6 bases short, with 9 bases between. Germline values: CDR1 SGHAT, CDR2 FQNNGV.

This chain uses TRBV7-9 with TRBJ1-5; D is undetermined. CDR3 size: 19 residues. Germline CDR1 reads SEHNR; CDR2 reads FQNEAQ (reference sequence). Trimming cost V 5 bases and J 10 bases, with 33 bases left between them. DNA for the CDR3: TGTGCCAGCAGCACCCACCCGTCGGGAAACGGGCCCCGGCGGAGCCCCCAGCATTTT. Translated, it gives CASSTHPSGNGPRRSPQHF. The full variable domain, completed using reference TRBV7-9 and TRBJ1-5, is DTGVSQNPRHKITKRGQNVTFRCDPISEHNRLYWYRQTLGQGPEFLTYFQNEAQLEKSRLLSDRFSAERPKGSFSTLEIQRTEQGDSAMYLCASSTHPSGNGPRRSPQHFGDGTRLSIL.

The chain is built from TRBV27 and TRBJ2-7, with TRBD1 matching 8 bases. CDR1 and CDR2 from the germline V gene are MNHEY and SMNVEV (reference sequence). Trimming at V came to 4 bases and at J to 2 bases, leaving 4 bases not matched to a gene. The CDR3 consists of 14 residues. CDR3 in DNA: TGTGCCAGCAGTTGGGACAGGAACACCTACGAGCAGTACTTC. Amino acids: CASSWDRNTYEQYF.

The V and J genes are TRBV29-1 and TRBJ1-1, with unresolved D. Germline CDR1 reads SQVTM; CDR2 reads ANQGSEA. The CDR3 runs 10 residues. V dropped 7 bases and J dropped 2 bases, with 5 bases sitting between them. CDR3 coding DNA: TGCAGCGCATCAAACACTGAAGCTTTCTTT. It is translated as CSASNTEAFF.

The genes are TRBV29-1 and TRBJ1-1; weak D call: TRBD1 (6 bases). The V gene lost 7 bases and the J gene lost 4 bases, with 22 bases spanning the gap. CDR1 is SQVTM and CDR2 is ANQGSEA in the germline V gene. The CDR3 is 15 residues long. The CDR3 region is CSGRRQATGTTEAFF. Written as DNA, the CDR3 is TGCAGCGGCAGACGGCAGGCTACAGGGACCACTGAAGCTTTCTTT.

This clone was found once. A junction boundary mismatches the germline segment, possibly from a read error. The chain is built from TRBV10-2 and TRBJ1-3, with D uncertain. CDR1 and CDR2 (germline): WSHSY, SAAADI. The CDR3 has 13 amino acids. The CDR3 spells CASSKSSGNTIYF. In DNA, the CDR3 is TGCGCCAGCAGTAAGTCGTCGGGAAACACCATATATTTT.

The chain links TRBV9 to TRBJ2-1, with 8 bases lining up with TRBD2. The CDR3 length is 14 residues. Germline trimming cut 4 bases from V and 5 bases from J; bases unmatched to any gene: 5. Per germline, CDR1 SGDLS and CDR2 YYNGEE. CDR3 sequence reads: CASSPPGLDNEQFF. The CDR3 nucleotides are TGTGCCAGCAGCCCCCCGGGACTAGACAATGAGCAGTTCTTC.

This chain joins TRBV9 and TRBJ2-5; D gene uncertain. Gene TRBJ2-7 matches the end of the DNA better, so the J call may be wrong. CDR3 size: 13 residues. CDR1 and CDR2 (germline): SGDLS, YYNGEE. The CDR3 reads CASSVGLQSEQYF. The CDR3 DNA reads as TGTGCCAGCAGCGTAGGCCTCCAGTCCGAGCAGTACTTC.

This chain connects TRBV27 to TRBJ2-5; TRBD2 matches 8 bases. This CDR3 contains 13 residues. The ends lost 5 bases at V and 5 bases at J; junction bases unmatched: 4. CDR1 and CDR2 (germline): MNHEY, SMNVEV (reference sequence). In DNA form, the CDR3 reads TGTGCCAGCAGTCCCGGGGGGGCGGAGACCCAGTACTTC. Translating it yields CASSPGGAETQYF.

V is TRBV5-6 and J is TRBJ2-7; 10 nucleotides line up with TRBD1. The germline CDR1 and CDR2 sequences are SGHDT and YYEEEE. This CDR3 contains 16 residues. J lost 0 bases, V lost 4 bases, and 7 bases had no gene match. This CDR3 reads CASSGGQGRISYEQYF. As DNA, the CDR3 is TGTGCCAGCAGCGGGGGACAGGGGCGAATCTCCTACGAGCAGTACTTC.

This clone appeared a few times. The J gene is TRBJ2-3, the V gene TRBV27; D is unclear. The CDR3 runs 15 residues. V lost 2 bases, J lost 4 bases, and 13 bases lay in between. The germline V gene has CDR1 MNHEY and CDR2 SMNVEV (reference sequence). The CDR3 reads CASSLVRENPDTQYF. CDR3 bases: TGTGCCAGCAGTTTAGTCAGAGAGAATCCAGATACGCAGTATTTT.

The rearrangement joins TRBV5-1 to TRBJ1-6; 11 positions match TRBD1. Trimming cost V 4 bases and J 9 bases; bases outside gene matches: 6. Germline values: CDR1 SGHRS, CDR2 YFSETQ. The length of the CDR3 is 15 residues. CDR3 sequence: CASSPDRGRFSPLHF. In nucleotides, the CDR3 is TGCGCCAGCAGCCCGGACAGGGGGCGATTTTCACCCCTCCACTTT.

This chain connects TRBV7-6 to TRBJ2-7, with D perhaps matching TRBD1 or TRBD2 (5 bases each). The CDR3 is 16 amino acids. CDR1 is SGHVS and CDR2 is FNYEAQ in the germline V gene. Trimming took off 4 bases at V and 10 bases at J, with 26 bases between the two ends. This CDR3 reads CASSSATNPGAFLQYF. Written as DNA, the CDR3 is TGTGCCAGCAGCTCCGCCACTAACCCCGGGGCCTTCCTCCAGTACTTC.

V gene TRBV30 combines with J gene TRBJ1-2; D uncertain. The germline V gene has CDR1 GTSNPN and CDR2 SVGIG (reference sequence). V lost 0 bases, J lost 5 bases, and 10 bases lay in between. The CDR3 totals 13 residues. The CDR3 loop reads CAWSVYSPYGYTF. CDR3 in DNA: TGTGCCTGGAGTGTTTACAGCCCGTATGGCTACACCTTC. The full variable domain, rest sourced from reference TRBV30 and TRBJ1-2, is SQTIHQWPATLVQPVGSPLSLECTVEGTSNPNLYWYRQAAGRGLQLLFYSVGIGQISSEVPQNLSASRPQDRQFILSSKKLLLSDSGFYLCAWSVYSPYGYTFGSGTRLTVV.

This clone was detected only once. The chain joins TRBV27 to TRBJ2-3, with TRBD1 matching over 9 bases. Looked up from germline, CDR1 is MNHEY and CDR2 is SMNVEV (reference sequence). V was pared by 5 bases and J by 4 bases, with 4 bases of the junction left unmatched. CDR3 length: 14 amino acids. CDR3 bases: TGTGCCAGCAGTCTGGACAGGGGAGCAGATACGCAGTATTTT. As protein: CASSLDRGADTQYF.

The chain uses TRBV7-9 and TRBJ1-1; weak D call: TRBD1 (5 bases). V lost 5 bases, J lost 5 bases, and 24 bases lay in between. Germline CDR1 and CDR2: SEHNR and FQNEAQ (reference sequence). This CDR3 spans 17 amino acids. DNA for the CDR3: TGTGCCAGCAGCAATAATCGGGACTCCTACCGGGGAACTGAAGCTTTCTTT. Its protein is CASSNNRDSYRGTEAFF.

The rearrangement links TRBV27 to TRBJ2-1; D gene unclear. The germline V and J ends were trimmed by 5 bases and 6 bases, with 11 bases remaining between them. The CDR3 runs 13 residues. From germline, CDR1 is MNHEY and CDR2 SMNVEV (reference sequence). CDR3 amino acids: CASSAIWGNEQFF. DNA for the CDR3: TGTGCCAGCAGTGCTATCTGGGGCAATGAGCAGTTCTTC.

This sequence joins TRBV30 and TRBJ2-7, with 7 bases lining up with TRBD2. V lost 7 bases to trimming and J lost 3 bases; unmatched junction nucleotides: 9. Germline assignment: CDR1 GTSNPN and CDR2 SVGIG (reference sequence). The CDR3 runs 13 residues. CDR3 protein: CASSGLVFYEQYF. CDR3 nucleotide sequence: TGTGCCTCCTCTGGACTAGTTTTCTACGAGCAGTACTTC.

The V call is TRBV9, the J call TRBJ1-1; the D is unclear. Germline lookup yields CDR1 SGDLS and CDR2 YYNGEE. The CDR3 has 12 amino acids. The V end was cut by 3 bases, the J end by 1 base, with 4 bases between. CDR3 amino acids: CASSASNTEAFF. The CDR3 coding sequence is TGTGCCAGCAGCGCATCGAACACTGAAGCTTTCTTT.

The chain carries TRBV27 and TRBJ1-1; D is ambiguous. The germline V and J ends were trimmed by 3 bases and 5 bases, with 10 bases remaining between them. Germline CDR1 reads MNHEY; CDR2 reads SMNVEV (reference sequence). CDR3 length: 13 residues. DNA of the CDR3: TGTGCCAGCAGTTTGGGCTTAGGGACTGAAGCTTTCTTT. Translated, it gives CASSLGLGTEAFF.

V gene TRBV27 combines with J gene TRBJ1-1; D remains unclear. The V end was cut by 4 bases, the J end by 1 base, with 7 bases between. Germline CDR1 is MNHEY and CDR2 is SMNVEV (reference sequence). The CDR3 runs to 13 residues. CDR3 region: CASSSGQNTEAFF. The DNA for the CDR3 is TGTGCCAGCAGTTCGGGCCAGAACACTGAAGCTTTCTTT.

The J gene is TRBJ1-1, the V gene TRBV9; no clear D gene. The V end lost 4 bases, the J end lost 7 bases, and 17 bases lay between the germline ends. CDR1 and CDR2 (germline): SGDLS, YYNGEE. The CDR3 consists of 14 residues. CDR3 coding DNA: TGTGCCAGCAGCCCACCCCAGCAGGCACTTGAAGCTTTCTTT. Translating gives CASSPPQQALEAFF.

The chain has TRBV18 and TRBJ2-1; either TRBD1 or TRBD2 may supply D (5 bases each). CDR3 length: 18 residues. CDR1 and CDR2 (germline): KGHSH, LQKENI. The V end was cut by 1 base, the J end by 9 bases, with 25 bases between. CDR3 nucleotides: TGTGCCAGCTCACCACTATTCGATTTGAGGGGCGAGCAGGTTGAGCAGTTCTTC. Translation: CASSPLFDLRGEQVEQFF.